A single sample is the source of the 21 T cell receptor beta chains below, sequenced in a study of T-cell reconstitution after alpha-beta-depleted transplantation in children. TCRbeta library construction was performed incorporating unique molecular identifiers. TCRdb re-analysed the PCR reads in MiXCR, keeping a single row per CDR3 protein. The sample holds fewer than 700,000 distinct CDR3 sequences, over 10% seen once. The sample was PBMCs, mostly from graft donor cells, taken 360 days after TCRalphabeta/CD19-depleted stem cell transplant. The receptors shown here come from a male patient younger than 18 who had a stem cell transplant for acute myeloid leukemia, so the T cells may come from the graft donor.

This rearrangement joins TRBV4-1 to TRBJ1-1; 7 bases fit TRBD1. Trimming at V came to 5 bases and at J to 0 bases, leaving 9 bases not matched to a gene. This CDR3 region has 16 residues. Germline V gene data show CDR1 as MGHRA and CDR2 as YSYEKL. The CDR3 nucleotides are TGCGCCAGCAGCTACAGGGGCCCAACCTTGAACACTGAAGCTTTCTTT. It translates to CASSYRGPTLNTEAFF.

This clonotype was counted ten times or more. This chain connects TRBV25-1 to TRBJ2-3; D gene unclear. V was pared by 2 bases and J by 0 bases, with 6 bases between. CDR1 and CDR2 (germline): MGHDK, SYGVNS. This CDR3 has 14 amino acids. CDR3 nucleotide sequence: TGTGCCAGCAGTGAAGGGGAAAGCACAGATACGCAGTATTTT. This gives the protein CASSEGESTDTQYF.

This clonotype was seen repeatedly, ten times or more. The V call is TRBV29-1, the J call TRBJ1-5, with no clear D. Germline CDR1 SQVTM, CDR2 ANQGSEA. The CDR3 covers 14 residues. With 3 bases removed from V and 1 base from J, the gap between germline ends came to 10 bases. The CDR3 DNA reads TGCAGCGTTGACGAGGACGGGAGCAATCAGCCCCAGCATTTT. It yields the protein CSVDEDGSNQPQHF.

This clonotype was counted only a few times. V usage is TRBV5-1 and J usage is TRBJ1-3; D uncertain. There are 15 residues in the CDR3. CDR1 is SGHRS and CDR2 is YFSETQ in the germline V gene. With 0 bases removed from V and 0 bases from J, the gap between germline ends came to 7 bases. CDR3 amino acids: CASSLDDYSGNTIYF. The CDR3, as DNA: TGCGCCAGCAGCTTGGATGATTACTCTGGAAACACCATATATTTT.

In its sample, this clonotype was seen many times. CDR3 region: CSARRQGSYNEQFF. Here the CDR3 DNA reads TGCAGTGCTAGAAGACAGGGTTCCTACAATGAGCAGTTCTTC. This rearrangement joins TRBV20-1 to TRBJ2-1, with TRBD1 identical over 7 bases. Unmatched junction bases numbered 2, after V lost 2 bases and J lost 1 base. The germline gives CDR1 DFQATT, CDR2 SNEGSKA (reference sequence). The CDR3 loop spans 14 amino acids.

The CDR3 DNA reads TGTGCCAGCAGCCTCCGAGGGCGGGGACCTAACTACGAGCAGTACTTC. Translated: CASSLRGRGPNYEQYF. The V call is TRBV14, the J call TRBJ2-7; D might be TRBD2 (6 bases). Looked up from germline, CDR1 is SGHDN and CDR2 is FVKESK. Trimming took 4 bases from V and 3 from J, leaving 19 bases between them. The CDR3 covers 16 residues.

This clonotype has a handful of counts. The chain carries TRBV20-1 and TRBJ2-7, with D perhaps being TRBD1 or TRBD2 (5 bases each). The CDR3 extends over 19 amino acids. CDR1 and CDR2 from the germline V gene are DFQATT and SNEGSKA (reference sequence). V dropped 6 bases and J dropped 1 base, with 31 bases sitting between them. The DNA of the CDR3 is TGCAGTGCCCCTATTATGGGGGTATGGAGTTCAGTTCGGTCCTACGAGCAGTACTTC. Translated, it gives CSAPIMGVWSSVRSYEQYF.

This clonotype was recorded at least ten times. V gene TRBV7-2 combines with J gene TRBJ2-3, with no clear D. CDR1 and CDR2 (germline): SGHTA, FQGNSA. V shed 2 bases and J shed 6 bases, with 18 bases lying between them. The CDR3 consists of 16 residues. The CDR3 sequence: CASSLQVADGSDTQYF. Here the CDR3 DNA reads TGTGCCAGCAGCTTACAGGTAGCTGACGGGTCGGATACGCAGTATTTT. Based on the CDR3 plus reference TRBV7-2 and TRBJ2-3, the full variable domain is GAGVSQSPSNKVTEKGKDVELRCDPISGHTALYWYRQSLGQGLEFLIYFQGNSAPDKSGLPSDRFSAERTGGSVSTLTIQRTQQEDSAVYLCASSLQVADGSDTQYFGPGTRLTVL.

V is TRBV30 and J is TRBJ2-1; 8 bases line up with TRBD2. Germline assignment: CDR1 GTSNPN and CDR2 SVGIG (reference sequence). V was clipped by 4 bases and J by 7 bases; unmatched bases: 3. The CDR3 consists of 12 residues. This CDR3 reads CAWKVAGNEQFF. CDR3 sequence (DNA): TGTGCCTGGAAGGTAGCGGGAAATGAGCAGTTCTTC.

The table lists this clonotype with many counts. This chain joins TRBV7-2 and TRBJ1-4; TRBD1 agrees at 8 bases. CDR1 and CDR2 from the germline V gene are SGHTA and FQGNSA. V lost 5 bases to trimming and J lost 0 bases; unmatched junction nucleotides: 2. The CDR3 runs to 15 residues. The chain's CDR3 is CASSATGATNEKLFF. The CDR3 DNA sequence: TGTGCCAGCAGCGCGACAGGGGCAACTAATGAAAAACTGTTTTTT.

This chain connects TRBV7-6 to TRBJ2-5, with unresolved D. The CDR3 is 14 residues long. Germline CDR1 SGHVS, CDR2 FNYEAQ. V lost 2 bases, J lost 5 bases, and 12 bases lay in between. CDR3 DNA: TGTGCCAGCAGCTTACTAACCCCTATTGAGACCCAGTACTTC. The encoded protein is CASSLLTPIETQYF.

This clonotype was detected only a few times. This chain connects TRBV6-2 or TRBV6-3 to TRBJ2-5; the match to TRBD2 covers 14 bases. The V and J ends lost 2 bases and 4 bases, in that order; junction bases with no gene match: 6. The CDR3 has 17 residues. Germline V gene lookup returns CDR1 MNHEY and CDR2 SVGEGT. The CDR3: CASSYPGLAGVVETQYF. CDR3 nucleotides: TGTGCCAGCAGTTACCCGGGACTAGCGGGAGTTGTAGAGACCCAGTACTTC.

V gene TRBV27 combines with J gene TRBJ2-7; 10 bases fit TRBD2. With V trimmed by 2 bases and J by 4 bases, 11 bases remained unmatched. CDR1 and CDR2 (germline): MNHEY, SMNVEV (reference sequence). The CDR3 length is 17 residues. The CDR3 sequence: CASSLGPPGLAQYEQYF. CDR3 coding DNA: TGTGCCAGCAGTTTAGGTCCACCGGGACTAGCGCAGTACGAGCAGTACTTC.

This chain uses TRBV20-1 with TRBJ2-7; possibly TRBD2 for D (5 bases). The CDR3 is made up of 16 amino acids. Germline CDR1 DFQATT, CDR2 SNEGSKA (reference sequence). The V end was cut by 0 bases, the J end by 2 bases, with 17 bases between. The CDR3 region is CSARDLAGGPTYEQYF. CDR3 DNA sequence: TGCAGTGCTAGAGATCTCGCGGGCGGACCTACCTACGAGCAGTACTTC.

V usage is TRBV28 and J usage is TRBJ2-1; D perhaps matches TRBD2 (6 bases). The CDR3 consists of 12 residues. Germline V lookup: CDR1 MDHEN, CDR2 SYDVKM. V lost 5 bases, J lost 8 bases, and 10 bases lay in between. CDR3 DNA sequence: TGTGCCAGCAGTACCGGAGGGTATGAGCAGTTCTTC. This encodes CASSTGGYEQFF.

This clonotype was detected a few times. The chain has TRBV5-1 and TRBJ2-1; 13 positions agree with TRBD2. Trimming at V came to 1 base and at J to 8 bases, leaving 6 bases not matched to a gene. Germline loops: CDR1 SGHRS, CDR2 YFSETQ. The CDR3 consists of 16 residues. This CDR3 reads CASSLTGTSGNDEQFF. CDR3 nucleotide sequence: TGCGCCAGCAGCTTGACAGGGACTAGCGGGAATGATGAGCAGTTCTTC.

Worth noting for this clonotype: A much larger clone lies a single base off, so this may be a read error. This chain connects TRBV19 to TRBJ2-7; D may be TRBD2 (6 bases). The CDR3 contains 16 residues. Germline CDR1 is LNHDA and CDR2 is SQIVND (reference sequence). V lost 4 bases and J lost 6, with 22 bases in between. Written as DNA, the CDR3 is TGTGCCAGTAGTACCGACCGGGACGGATGGAGGGGCGAGCAGTACTTC. It translates to CASSTDRDGWRGEQYF. The full variable domain, its missing parts supplied by reference TRBV19 and TRBJ2-7, is DGGITQSPKYLFRKEGQNVTLSCEQNLNHDAMYWYRQDPGQGLRLIYYSQIVNDFQKGDIAEGYSVSREKKESFPLTVTSAQKNPTAFYLCASSTDRDGWRGEQYFGPGTRLTVT.

The chain uses TRBV5-1 and TRBJ2-1; 9 bases match TRBD2. The V and J ends lost 4 bases and 9 bases, in that order; junction bases with no gene match: 5. CDR1 and CDR2 (germline): SGHRS, YFSETQ. CDR3 length: 13 residues. Here the CDR3 reads CASSVSGSGEQFF. The CDR3 region has the DNA TGCGCCAGCAGCGTTAGCGGGAGTGGTGAGCAGTTCTTC. Using reference TRBV5-1 and TRBJ2-1 for the parts outside the CDR3, the full variable domain is KAGVTQTPRYLIKTRGQQVTLSCSPISGHRSVSWYQQTPGQGLQFLFEYFSETQRNKGNFPGRFSGRQFSNSRSEMNVSTLELGDSALYLCASSVSGSGEQFFGPGTRLTVL.

V usage is TRBV6-5 and J usage is TRBJ1-2; tentative D call: TRBD1 (5 bases). Deletions cut 0 bases from V and 4 bases from J, with 15 bases between. CDR1 and CDR2 (germline): MNHEY, SVGAGI. The CDR3 is made up of 16 amino acids. This CDR3 reads CASSYSELGEAYGYTF. CDR3 in DNA: TGTGCCAGCAGTTACTCGGAGTTAGGGGAAGCCTATGGCTACACCTTC.

This clonotype was counted ten times or more. CDR3: CASSLRAATNEKLFF. The DNA of the CDR3 is TGTGCCAGCAGTCTCCGGGCGGCAACTAATGAAAAACTGTTTTTT. The chain recombines TRBV28 with TRBJ1-4; D gene ambiguous. V was shortened by 5 bases and J by 0 bases, with 10 bases between the two germline ends. This CDR3 comprises 15 residues. Germline V CDR1 and CDR2: MDHEN, SYDVKM. Supplemented by reference TRBV28 and TRBJ1-4, the full variable domain reads DVKVTQSSRYLVKRTGEKVFLECVQDMDHENMFWYRQDPGLGLRLIYFSYDVKMKEKGDIPEGYSVSREKKERFSLILESASTNQTSMYLCASSLRAATNEKLFFGSGTQLSVL.

This clonotype was detected a few times. In nucleotides, the CDR3 is TGTGCCAGCAGCGTAGGTCTCGGCGGGAGGGCCCTAAGGGTGACCGGGGAGCTGTTTTTT. This sequence encodes CASSVGLGGRALRVTGELFF. The chain employs TRBV9 and TRBJ2-2; 9 bases align to TRBD2. The CDR3 sequence is 20 residues long. V shed 0 bases, J shed 5 bases, and the junction held 17 bases outside the gene matches. Germline CDR1 SGDLS, CDR2 YYNGEE. The variable domain in full, completed from reference TRBV9 and TRBJ2-2, reads DSGVTQTPKHLITATGQRVTLRCSPRSGDLSVYWYQQSLDQGLQFLIQYYNGEERAKGNILERFSAQQFPDLHSELNLSSLELGDSALYFCASSVGLGGRALRVTGELFFGEGSRLTVL.